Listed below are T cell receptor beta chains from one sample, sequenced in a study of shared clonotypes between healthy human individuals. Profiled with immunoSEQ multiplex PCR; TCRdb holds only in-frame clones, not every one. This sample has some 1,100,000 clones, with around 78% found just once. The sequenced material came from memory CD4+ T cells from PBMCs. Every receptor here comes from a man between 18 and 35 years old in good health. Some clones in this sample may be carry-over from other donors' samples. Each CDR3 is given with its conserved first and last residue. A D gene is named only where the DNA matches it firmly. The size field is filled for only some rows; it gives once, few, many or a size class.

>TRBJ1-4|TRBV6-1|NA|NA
TGTGCCAGCAGTGAGCTTGACGGTGCTAATGAAAAACTGTTTTTT
CASSELDGANEKLFF
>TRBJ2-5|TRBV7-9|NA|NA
TGTGCCAGCAGCCGTGCAGAGGGCTACGAAGAGACCCAGTACTTC
CASSRAEGYEETQYF
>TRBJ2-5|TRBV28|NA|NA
TGTGCCAGCAGTGTCGAAGAGACCCAGTACTTC
CASSVEETQYF
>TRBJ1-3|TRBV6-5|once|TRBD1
TGTGCCAGTCAGGGGGCTGGAAACACCATATATTTT
CASQGAGNTIYF
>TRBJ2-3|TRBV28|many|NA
TGTGCCAGCAAAGCAGGGACTACGCAGTATTTT
CASKAGTTQYF
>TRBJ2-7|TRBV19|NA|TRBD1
TGTGCCAGTAGTGGGCGACAGGGGTACGAGCAGTACTTC
CASSGRQGYEQYF
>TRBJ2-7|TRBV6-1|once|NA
TGTGCCAGCAGTGTAAACAGGAACACCTACGAGCAGTACTTC
CASSVNRNTYEQYF
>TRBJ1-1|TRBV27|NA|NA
TGTGCCAGCAAACGACGTCTGGGTTTATTGAACACTGAAGCTTTCTTT
CASKRRLGLLNTEAFF
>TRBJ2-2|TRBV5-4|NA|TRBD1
TGTGCCAGCAGTCCGGGGACAGGGGGAACCGGGGAGCTGTTTTTT
CASSPGTGGTGELFF
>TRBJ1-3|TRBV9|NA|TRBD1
TGTGCCAGCAGCGCGCGGACAGGCCGCTCTGGAAACACCATATATTTT
CASSARTGRSGNTIYF
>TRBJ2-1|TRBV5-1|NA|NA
TGCGCCAGCAGCCCTAACAGAGGGGATGAGCAGTTCTTC
CASSPNRGDEQFF
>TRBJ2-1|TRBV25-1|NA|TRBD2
TGTGCCAGCAGTATCCTAGGTAGCGGGGAATACAATGAGCAGTTCTTC
CASSILGSGEYNEQFF
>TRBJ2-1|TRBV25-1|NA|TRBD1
TGTGCCAGCAGCGCCGACAGGGGGCAAGGGCGGGGTGTCAATGAGCAGTTCTTC
CASSADRGQGRGVNEQFF
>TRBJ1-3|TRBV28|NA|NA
TGTGCCAGCAGTCCTCAGCCCGGAAGGGTGGGTAACACCATATATTTT
CASSPQPGRVGNTIYF
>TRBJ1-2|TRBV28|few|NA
TGTGCCAGCAGTTTCGGGCAGTCTGGCTACACCTTC
CASSFGQSGYTF
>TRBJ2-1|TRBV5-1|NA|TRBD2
TGCGCCAGCAGCTGGGGGGGTTACAATGAGCAGTTCTTC
CASSWGGYNEQFF
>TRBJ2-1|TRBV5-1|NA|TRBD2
TGCGCCAGCAGCTTGCTAGCGGGAGGGCCGTTTGTTTACAATGAGCAGTTCTTC
CASSLLAGGPFVYNEQFF
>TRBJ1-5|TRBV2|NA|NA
TGTGCCAGCAGTCGCGAAACCCTGGGGAATCAGCCCCAGCATTTT
CASSRETLGNQPQHF
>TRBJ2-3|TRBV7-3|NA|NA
TGTGCCAGCAGCTTAACGTTAAAAGGGGCCGCCAGTGGGGATACGCAGTATTTT
CASSLTLKGAASGDTQYF
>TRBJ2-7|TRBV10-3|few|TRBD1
TGTGCCATAAGACAGGGTGGGAGCTACGAGCAGTACTTC
CAIRQGGSYEQYF
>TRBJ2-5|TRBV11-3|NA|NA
TGTGCCAGCAGCGTTGACAGTAAGGAGACCCAGTACTTC
CASSVDSKETQYF
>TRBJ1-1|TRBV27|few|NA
TGTGCCAGCAGTCGGGTGGCGGAGGCTGAAGCTTTCTTT
CASSRVAEAEAFF
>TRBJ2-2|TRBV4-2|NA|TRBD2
TGTGCCAGCAGCCAAGATGCTAGCGGGGGGAACACCGGGGAGCTGTTTTTT
CASSQDASGGNTGELFF
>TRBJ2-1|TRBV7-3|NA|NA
TGTGCCAGCAGCTTATCTGGCCCCAGGTCCTACAATGAGCAGTTCTTC
CASSLSGPRSYNEQFF
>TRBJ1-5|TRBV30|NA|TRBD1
TGTGCCTGGAGTGGAACCGCAGGGACAGTTAATCAGCCCCAGCATTTT
CAWSGTAGTVNQPQHF
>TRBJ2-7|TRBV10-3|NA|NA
TGTGCCATCAGAGCGGCCCCATCCTACGAGCAGTACTTC
CAIRAAPSYEQYF
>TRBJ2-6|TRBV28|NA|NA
TGTGCCAGCAGCGAACCTTCTGGGGCCAACGTCCTGACTTTC
CASSEPSGANVLTF
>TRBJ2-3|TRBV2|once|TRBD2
TGTGCCAGCAGTGACCCAGCGGGATCGAATACGCAGTATTTT
CASSDPAGSNTQYF
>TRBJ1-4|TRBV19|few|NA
TGTGCCAGTGGGGGCAGGCGTAATGAAAAACTGTTTTTT
CASGGRRNEKLFF
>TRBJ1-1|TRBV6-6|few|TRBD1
TGTGCCAGCAGTACCCACAGGGGGGAGGCGGTAACTGAAGCTTTCTTT
CASSTHRGEAVTEAFF
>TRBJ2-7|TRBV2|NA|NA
TGTGCCAGCAGCCCACCTCCTGGCGCCTACGAGCAGTACTTC
CASSPPPGAYEQYF
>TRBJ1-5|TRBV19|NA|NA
TGTGCCAGTAGTTACAGTTTCGGGCAGCCCCAGCATTTT
CASSYSFGQPQHF
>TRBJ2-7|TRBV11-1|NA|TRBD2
TGTGCCAGCAGCGAACCGAGAAATAGCGGGAGTAACAACGAGCAGTACTTC
CASSEPRNSGSNNEQYF
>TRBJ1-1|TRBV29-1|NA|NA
TGCAGCGTTACCTCAGGGGACACTGAAGCTTTCTTT
CSVTSGDTEAFF
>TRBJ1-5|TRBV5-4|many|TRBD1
TGTGCCAGCAGCTGGTTCGGACAGGGGGAGAATCAGCCCCAGCATTTT
CASSWFGQGENQPQHF
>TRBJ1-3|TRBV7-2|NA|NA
TGTGCCAGCAGCTTAGCGCGGGGTTCCTCTGGAAACACCATATATTTT
CASSLARGSSGNTIYF
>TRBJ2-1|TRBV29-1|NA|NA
TGCAGCGTTGTAGGGGACTTCAGAGGCGACTACAATGAGCAGTTCTTC
CSVVGDFRGDYNEQFF
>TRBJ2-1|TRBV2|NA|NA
TGTGCCAGCAGTACCTTAGCAGGAGCTGAGCAGTTCTTC
CASSTLAGAEQFF
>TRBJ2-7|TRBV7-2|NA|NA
TGTGCCAGCAGCCGGGACGGTGGTAACCCCTACGAGCAGTACTTC
CASSRDGGNPYEQYF
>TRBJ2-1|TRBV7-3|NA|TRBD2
TGTGCCAGCAGCTCGGGACTAGCGGAGTACAATGAGCAGTTCTTC
CASSSGLAEYNEQFF
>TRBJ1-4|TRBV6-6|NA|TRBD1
TGTGCCAGCACCCAGACAGGGGTGGTCGAAAAACTGTTTTTT
CASTQTGVVEKLFF
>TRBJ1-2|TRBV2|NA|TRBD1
TGTGCCGAGCAGGGGGCCCCCCAAACAGGCTACACCTTC
CAEQGAPQTGYTF